These 2 T cell receptor beta chains share one sample of origin, sequenced in a study of blood T cells in healthy people across ages. Alongside a J-beta primer mix, a sample-barcoded 5' primer served in a second PCR lasting about 7 to 12 cycles. TCRdb itself ran the 5' RACE reads through MiXCR, one entry per CDR3 protein. The profile covers 750,000 or so distinct CDR3 sequences, with 20% to 25% appearing a single time and 9.4% taken by the ten largest. The same sample was also studied in work on T cells of mothers and their children.

The sequencing input was blood. All receptors derive from a boy younger than 18 in good health.

This clonotype has a handful of counts. The genes are TRBV24-1 and TRBJ1-2; D remains ambiguous. In germline, CDR1 is KGHDR, CDR2 SFDVKD. Trimming stripped 3 bases from V and 4 bases from J, with 5 bases between. The CDR3 consists of 12 residues. This chain's CDR3 is CATSDTSYGYTF. In nucleotides, the CDR3 is TGTGCCACCAGTGATACTAGCTATGGCTACACCTTC.

This clonotype has just a few counts. The CDR3 DNA sequence: TGTGCCAGCAGCTTAACGTCCGGGACTAGCGATTACAATGAGCAGTTCTTC. Translation gives CASSLTSGTSDYNEQFF. The rearrangement uses TRBV11-2 and TRBJ2-1, with 10 bases that match TRBD2. The germline gives CDR1 SGHAT, CDR2 FQNNGV. The CDR3 contains 17 residues. V lost 2 bases and J lost 4; bases outside the gene matches: 8.